The following is a T cell receptor (beta chain) sequence with its context. This sample is part of a study of blood T cell repertoires in COVID-19. Germline CDR1 reads MNHEY; CDR2 reads SVGAGI. Trimming took off 6 bases at V and 6 bases at J, with 12 bases between the two ends. The CDR3 is 13 amino acids. Assay used: immunoSEQ multiplex PCR; TCRdb lists only in-frame clones, some missing. The profile covers 220,000 or so clones, with approximately 90% appearing a single time and just over 0.85% taken by the ten largest. Specimen: PBMCs or T cells enriched from blood (not recorded which). This clonotype was obtained from a man between 45 and 60 years old who had been exposed to COVID-19. This chain links TRBV6-5 with TRBJ1-5; no clear D gene. The CDR3 DNA reads TGTGCCAGCAGCCCGCCGCGCGCTCAGCCCCAGCATTTT. Encoded protein: CASSPPRAQPQHF.